The 22 T cell receptor beta chains below all came from one sample that was sequenced in a study of shared clonotypes between healthy human individuals. Repertoires were generated with immunoSEQ multiplex PCR, while TCRdb's copy carries only in-frame clones and drops some. This sample carries 2 million to 3 million clones, 90% to 95% of them seen once, and the ten largest clones take 0.14%. Sequencing was performed on naive CD4+ T cells sorted from blood. Subset meaning: CD45RA+ positively selected. These receptors all stem from a man between 18 and 35 years old in good health.

This chain joins TRBV5-4 and TRBJ1-2; 11 bases fit TRBD1. The CDR3 runs 15 residues. V was pared by 0 bases and J by 7 bases, with 5 bases of the junction left unmatched. CDR1 and CDR2 (germline): SGHNT, YYREEE (reference sequence). CDR3 protein: CASSLVWTGGGGYTF. In nucleotides, the CDR3 is TGTGCCAGCAGCTTGGTCTGGACAGGGGGCGGTGGCTACACCTTC.

This chain links TRBV15 with TRBJ1-4; unclear D gene. The CDR3 length is 15 residues. Germline assignment: CDR1 LNHNV and CDR2 YYDKDF (reference sequence). Trimming pared 5 bases from V and 6 bases from J, leaving 16 bases between. Written as DNA, the CDR3 is TGTGCCACCAGCCCAGGAGGGCGGAAGGATGAAAAACTGTTTTTT. As protein: CATSPGGRKDEKLFF.

This clone was picked up one time. The rearrangement joins TRBV5-4 to TRBJ2-4; D gene uncertain. The CDR3 extends over 11 amino acids. CDR1 is SGHNT and CDR2 is YYREEE in the germline V gene (reference sequence). V lost 3 bases and J lost 6, with 4 bases in between. The CDR3 sequence: CASSSLNIQYF. For the CDR3, the DNA is TGTGCCAGCAGCTCATTAAACATTCAGTACTTC.

The gene calls are TRBV15 and TRBJ2-3; D unclear. V shed 3 bases and J shed 7 bases, with 5 bases lying between them. CDR1 and CDR2 from the germline V gene are LNHNV and YYDKDF (reference sequence). CDR3 length equals 11 residues. The CDR3 sequence is CATSSSYTQYF. CDR3 nucleotide sequence: TGTGCCACCAGCAGCAGTTATACGCAGTATTTT.

A remark on this clone: Other DNA sequences of this sample code for an identical CDR3. This chain connects TRBV6-1 to TRBJ2-7, with unresolved D. The germline V and J ends were trimmed by 4 bases and 2 bases, with 0 bases remaining between them. Germline lookup yields CDR1 MNHNS and CDR2 SASEGT. There are 10 residues in the CDR3. The CDR3 sequence is CASSAYEQYF. DNA of the CDR3: TGTGCCAGCAGTGCCTACGAGCAGTACTTC.

The genes are TRBV2 and TRBJ2-6; 8 nucleotides align to TRBD1. The J segment lost 0 bases and the V segment lost 3 bases, leaving 4 bases of the junction unmatched. Germline CDR1 and CDR2: SNHLY and FYNNEI. CDR3 length: 17 residues. The CDR3 DNA sequence: TGTGCCAGCAGTGAGACAGGGGCTTACTCTGGGGCCAACGTCCTGACTTTC. It specifies CASSETGAYSGANVLTF.

V and J are TRBV28 and TRBJ1-4, with a weak D call TRBD1 (6 bases). Trimming cost V 6 bases and J 3 bases, with 14 bases left between them. The CDR3 has 15 amino acids. Looked up from germline, CDR1 is MDHEN and CDR2 is SYDVKM. CDR3 sequence (DNA): TGTGCCAGCAGCCCTACAGGGCTGCCTAATGAAAAACTGTTTTTT. Translation: CASSPTGLPNEKLFF.

This clone was counted once. The V and J genes are TRBV11-3 and TRBJ2-5; 12 bases map to TRBD2. V shed 9 bases, J shed 3 bases, and the junction held 8 bases outside the gene matches. CDR1 is SGHNT and CDR2 is YENEEA in the germline V gene. The length of the CDR3 is 15 residues. The CDR3 DNA reads TGTGCCAGTTCGACTAGCGGGAGCCCCAAAGAGACCCAGTACTTC. It codes for CASSTSGSPKETQYF.

The J gene is TRBJ2-2, the V gene TRBV4-1; 8 bases fit TRBD2. The CDR3 covers 17 residues. With V trimmed by 4 bases and J by 2 bases, 9 bases remained unmatched. CDR1 MGHRA and CDR2 YSYEKL come from the germline V gene. DNA for the CDR3: TGCGCCAGCAGCCCACCTGGAGCGGGGGATAACACCGGGGAGCTGTTTTTT. Translation: CASSPPGAGDNTGELFF.

The chain employs TRBV5-1 and TRBJ1-1; 8 positions agree with TRBD1. Germline CDR1 SGHRS, CDR2 YFSETQ. The CDR3 spans 15 residues. The junction had 7 bases not matched to a gene; V was cut back by 2 bases and J by 4 bases. CDR3 DNA: TGCGCCAGCAGCTTTGGGGGGACAGGCCTCACTGAAGCTTTCTTT. It is translated as CASSFGGTGLTEAFF.

V and J are TRBV5-4 and TRBJ1-2; D is possibly TRBD1 (6 bases). Germline CDR1 is SGHNT and CDR2 is YYREEE (reference sequence). V shed 0 bases and J shed 3 bases, with 21 bases lying between them. This CDR3 region has 18 residues. CDR3 loop: CASSLETGPGLRDYGYTF. CDR3 in DNA: TGTGCCAGCAGCTTGGAAACAGGGCCGGGTTTGAGGGACTATGGCTACACCTTC.

The J gene is TRBJ2-1, the V gene TRBV7-9, with 10 bases aligning to TRBD1. Germline-derived CDR1 and CDR2 are SEHNR and FQNEAQ (reference sequence). The CDR3 extends over 15 amino acids. The ends lost 5 bases at V and 6 bases at J; junction bases unmatched: 7. CDR3 DNA: TGTGCCAGCAGCCCCGACAGGGGGCTGCGCAATGAGCAGTTCTTC. This sequence encodes CASSPDRGLRNEQFF.

V and J are TRBV10-2 and TRBJ1-5; D remains ambiguous. V gave up 9 bases and J gave up 1 base, with 13 bases separating them. The CDR3 contains 14 residues. Germline CDR1 WSHSY, CDR2 SAAADI. The CDR3 loop is CASRAGGSNQPQHF. CDR3 bases: TGCGCCAGTCGCGCCGGTGGGAGCAATCAGCCCCAGCATTTT.

The chain recombines TRBV2 with TRBJ2-5; TRBD2 might be the D (7 bases). The CDR3 runs to 15 residues. Germline-derived CDR1 and CDR2 are SNHLY and FYNNEI. Trimming took off 10 bases at V and 1 base at J, with 19 bases between the two ends. CDR3 bases: TGTGCCACTAGGGGGGGGACCGGGAGCCAAGAGACCCAGTACTTC. It translates to CATRGGTGSQETQYF.

This chain joins TRBV11-2 and TRBJ2-3; TRBD2 aligns across 10 bases. V lost 5 bases and J lost 5; bases outside the gene matches: 7. This CDR3 has 15 residues. Germline loops: CDR1 SGHAT, CDR2 FQNNGV. The DNA for the CDR3 is TGTGCCAGCAGCCCCGAGCGGGGGGGAATAGATACGCAGTATTTT. Protein sequence: CASSPERGGIDTQYF.

In the case of this clone: Distinct nucleotide sequences in the sample also encode this CDR3. The V call is TRBV2, the J call TRBJ1-6; 8 bases agree with TRBD1. The ends lost 8 bases at V and 10 bases at J; junction bases unmatched: 7. CDR1 and CDR2 from the germline V gene are SNHLY and FYNNEI. The CDR3 covers 13 residues. CDR3 residues: CASRRTGQSPLHF. Written as DNA, the CDR3 is TGTGCCAGCCGAAGGACAGGGCAATCACCCCTCCACTTT.

The CDR3 DNA follows: TGTGCCAGCAGTGGGGGACTAACCTACACCGGGGAGCTGTTTTTT. Encoded protein: CASSGGLTYTGELFF. This chain links TRBV2 with TRBJ2-2, with TRBD2 matching over 7 bases. The V segment lost 4 bases and the J segment 3 bases; nucleotides outside the gene matches: 5. This CDR3 region has 15 residues. CDR1 is SNHLY and CDR2 is FYNNEI in the germline V gene.

J is TRBJ1-1 and V is TRBV19; the D is unclear. The V end lost 6 bases, the J end lost 6 bases, and 20 bases lay between the germline ends. From germline, CDR1 is LNHDA and CDR2 SQIVND (reference sequence). The CDR3 spans 15 residues. In nucleotides, the CDR3 is TGTGCCAGTAGGCTCATCGGGCAGAGCAACTCTGAAGCTTTCTTT. Its protein product is CASRLIGQSNSEAFF.

The rearrangement links TRBV18 to TRBJ1-2, with a weak D call TRBD1 (5 bases). Germline CDR1 reads KGHSH; CDR2 reads LQKENI. The CDR3 loop spans 17 amino acids. The V gene lost 6 bases and the J gene lost 1 base, with 21 bases spanning the gap. The CDR3 region has the DNA TGTGCCAGCTCCCCCCAAAACAGACAGAGTCTTAACTATGGCTACACCTTC. It translates to CASSPQNRQSLNYGYTF.

V usage is TRBV5-1 and J usage is TRBJ2-2, with D perhaps given as TRBD1 or TRBD2 (6 bases each). CDR1 is SGHRS, CDR2 YFSETQ, per germline. V lost 3 bases and J lost 5, with 14 bases in between. The CDR3 is 15 residues long. The CDR3 protein is CASSSNPGATGELFF. DNA for the CDR3: TGCGCCAGCAGCTCGAATCCGGGGGCGACCGGGGAGCTGTTTTTT.

V usage is TRBV7-2 and J usage is TRBJ2-7; 9 bases align to TRBD1. CDR1 SGHTA and CDR2 FQGNSA come from the germline V gene. The CDR3 has 15 amino acids. V dropped 5 bases and J dropped 7; count of bases not matched to a gene: 12. The CDR3 sequence is CASSMGQGGSSEQYF. DNA of the CDR3: TGTGCCAGCAGCATGGGACAGGGCGGATCCTCGGAGCAGTACTTC.

This chain connects TRBV6-1 to TRBJ2-5; D perhaps matches TRBD1 (6 bases). CDR3 length equals 15 residues. Trimming removed 6 bases at V and 5 bases at J, with 19 bases between. Germline values: CDR1 MNHNS, CDR2 SASEGT. CDR3 bases: TGTGCCAGCAGGGTCGGACAGATAAATCGGGAGACCCAGTACTTC. It yields the protein CASRVGQINRETQYF.